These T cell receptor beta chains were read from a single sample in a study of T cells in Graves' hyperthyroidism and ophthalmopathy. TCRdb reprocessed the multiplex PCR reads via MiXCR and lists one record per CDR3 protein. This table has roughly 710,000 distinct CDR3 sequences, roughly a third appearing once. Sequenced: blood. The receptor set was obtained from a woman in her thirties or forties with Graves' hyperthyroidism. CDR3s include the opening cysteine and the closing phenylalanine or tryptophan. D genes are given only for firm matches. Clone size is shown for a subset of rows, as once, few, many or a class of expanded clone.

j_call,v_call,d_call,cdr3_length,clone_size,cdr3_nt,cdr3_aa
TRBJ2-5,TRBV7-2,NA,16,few,TGTGCCAGCAGCTTAGGCGGAAGGACAGACCAAGAGACCCAGTACTTC,CASSLGGRTDQETQYF
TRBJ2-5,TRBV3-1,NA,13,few,TGTGCCAGCAGCCGTTCCCCCCCGGGGACCCAGTACTTC,CASSRSPPGTQYF
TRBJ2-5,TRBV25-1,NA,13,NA,TGTGCCAGCTGGGAGGACTGGATGGAGACCCAGTACTTC,CASWEDWMETQYF
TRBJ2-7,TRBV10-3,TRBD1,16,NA,TGTGCCATCAGTGCGATGCCCGGACAGGGCGGGGTCGAGCAGTACTTC,CAISAMPGQGGVEQYF
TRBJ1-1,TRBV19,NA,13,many,TGTGCCAGTACCTTCGGAGTTAACACTGAAGCTTTCTTT,CASTFGVNTEAFF
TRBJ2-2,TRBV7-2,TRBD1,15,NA,TGTGCCAGCAGCCATATCGGACAGGGGGTCGGGGAGCTGTTTTTT,CASSHIGQGVGELFF
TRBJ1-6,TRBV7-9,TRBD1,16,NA,TGTGCCAGCAGCTTCGAGGGGACAGGGGACAATTCACCCCTCCACTTT,CASSFEGTGDNSPLHF
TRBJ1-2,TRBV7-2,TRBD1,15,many,TGTGCCAGCAGCTCACAGGGGGTTCCTAACTATGGCTACACCTTC,CASSSQGVPNYGYTF
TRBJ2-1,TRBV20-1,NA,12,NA,TGCAGTGCTAGGCCCCTGTGGTATGAGCAGTTCTTC,CSARPLWYEQFF
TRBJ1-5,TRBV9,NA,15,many,TGTGCCAGCAGCGACGGGACGGGGGGGAATCAGCCCCAGCATTTT,CASSDGTGGNQPQHF
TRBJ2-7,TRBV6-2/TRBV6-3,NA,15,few,TGTGCCAGCAGTTACACCCAGGTGGTTTCTGCGGAGCAGTACTTC,CASSYTQVVSAEQYF
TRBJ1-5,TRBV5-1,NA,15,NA,TGCGCCAGCAGCTTGGAAGGCGAAGGGGTTGGGCCCCAGCATTTT,CASSLEGEGVGPQHF